This record covers a single T cell receptor (beta chain). This record comes from a study of blood T cell repertoires in COVID-19. V lost 0 bases and J lost 1, with 9 bases in between. Germline CDR1 LNHDA, CDR2 SQIVND (reference sequence). The CDR3 runs 15 residues. The assay was immunoSEQ multiplex PCR, and TCRdb's table has in-frame clones only and misses some. The sample contains 360,000 or so clones, nearly 90% of which appear only once. What was sequenced was PBMCs or T cells enriched from blood (not recorded which). This TCR came from a woman aged 25 to 39 who had recovered from COVID-19. V is TRBV19 and J is TRBJ1-1; no firm D call. The CDR3 here is CASSIDGGQNTEAFF. CDR3 sequence (DNA): TGTGCCAGTAGTATAGACGGCGGCCAGAACACTGAAGCTTTCTTT.